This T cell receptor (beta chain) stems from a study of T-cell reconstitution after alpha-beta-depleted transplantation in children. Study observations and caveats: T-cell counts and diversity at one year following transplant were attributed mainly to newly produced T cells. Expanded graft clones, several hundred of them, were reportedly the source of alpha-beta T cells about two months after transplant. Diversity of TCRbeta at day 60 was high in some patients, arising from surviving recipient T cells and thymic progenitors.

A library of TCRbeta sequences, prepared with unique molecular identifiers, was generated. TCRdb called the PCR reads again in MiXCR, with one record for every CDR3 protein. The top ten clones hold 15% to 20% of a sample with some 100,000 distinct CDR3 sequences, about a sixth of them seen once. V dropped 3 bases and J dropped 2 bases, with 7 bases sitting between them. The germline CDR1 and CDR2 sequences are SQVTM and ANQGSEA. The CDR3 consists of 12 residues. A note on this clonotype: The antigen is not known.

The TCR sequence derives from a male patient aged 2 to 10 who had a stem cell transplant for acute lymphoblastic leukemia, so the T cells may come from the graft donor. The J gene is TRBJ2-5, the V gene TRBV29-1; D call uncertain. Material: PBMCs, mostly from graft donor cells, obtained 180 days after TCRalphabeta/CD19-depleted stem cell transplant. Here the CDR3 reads CSVDWDQETQYF. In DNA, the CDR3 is TGCAGCGTTGACTGGGATCAAGAGACCCAGTACTTC.